Below, 19 T cell receptor beta chains from the same sample are listed, as sequenced in a study of early T cells in non-severe SARS-CoV-2 infection. MiXCR, run by TCRdb on the 5' RACE reads, gives a single entry per CDR3 protein. The sample holds roughly 35,000 distinct CDR3 sequences; 5.8% are singletons and the top ten take roughly 25%. The sample consisted of whole blood. These receptors were collected from an adult who was a healthcare worker with PCR-confirmed SARS-CoV-2 infection or an uninfected control (not recorded which).

This clonotype showed up many times. The V gene is TRBV9, the J gene TRBJ1-5, with TRBD1 identical over 10 bases. The germline V gene has CDR1 SGDLS and CDR2 YYNGEE. Losses at the gene ends were 9 bases for V and 3 bases for J; bases not matched to a gene: 6. There are 14 residues in the CDR3. Here the CDR3 reads CAKGQGCSNQPQHF. The CDR3, as DNA: TGTGCCAAGGGACAGGGGTGTTCCAATCAGCCCCAGCATTTT.

The J gene is TRBJ2-1, the V gene TRBV6-4; possibly TRBD2 for D (6 bases). The CDR3 consists of 13 residues. Germline lookup yields CDR1 MRHNA and CDR2 SNTAGT. With 0 bases removed from V and 9 bases from J, the gap between germline ends came to 9 bases. The DNA for the CDR3 is TGTGCCAGCAGTGACTCTGGGGGGAGTGAGCAGTTCTTC. It translates to CASSDSGGSEQFF.

Only a few counts were recorded for this clonotype. The gene calls are TRBV2 and TRBJ1-1; 8 bases agree with TRBD1. Trimming took 4 bases from V and 5 from J; bases not matched to a gene: 6. CDR1 is SNHLY and CDR2 is FYNNEI in the germline V gene. The CDR3 is 14 residues long. The CDR3 protein is CASSGQGAQTEAFF. The CDR3, as DNA: TGTGCCAGCAGTGGGCAGGGGGCGCAAACTGAAGCTTTCTTT. The complete variable domain, with remaining parts taken from reference TRBV2 and TRBJ1-1, reads EPEVTQTPSHQVTQMGQEVILRCVPISNHLYFYWYRQILGQKVEFLVSFYNNEISEKSEIFDDQFSVERPDGSNFTLKIRSTKLEDSAMYFCASSGQGAQTEAFFGQGTRLTVV.

This clonotype was seen at least ten times. V is TRBV5-5 and J is TRBJ2-1; maybe TRBD2 (6 bases). The CDR3 is 13 amino acids. From germline, CDR1 is SGHKS and CDR2 YYEKEE (reference sequence). The V and J ends lost 5 bases and 7 bases respectively, with 13 bases between them. In nucleotides, the CDR3 is TGTGCCAGCAGGGTCGGAGGGGAAAATGAGCAGTTCTTC. It encodes CASRVGGENEQFF.

Within the sample, this clonotype is medium-sized. The chain uses TRBV7-6 and TRBJ2-2, with 8 bases fitting TRBD1. Germline V CDR1 and CDR2: SGHVS, FNYEAQ. The CDR3 runs 17 residues. J lost 6 bases, V lost 3 bases, and 12 bases had no gene match. DNA of the CDR3: TGTGCCAGCAGCTTTGTGACAGGGGACCTCTTGGCCGGGGAGCTGTTTTTT. Its protein is CASSFVTGDLLAGELFF.

This clonotype was detected many times. The chain combines TRBV18 with TRBJ1-2; 7 bases map to TRBD1. Per the germline V gene, CDR1 is KGHSH and CDR2 is LQKENI. J was trimmed by 9 bases and V by 4 bases; bases with no gene match: 11. The CDR3 runs to 14 residues. The CDR3 DNA reads as TGTGCCAGCTCACAAGGACAGGCCTACGGAAGCTACACCTTC. This gives the protein CASSQGQAYGSYTF.

This clonotype was detected a few times. This chain links TRBV28 with TRBJ1-5, with D perhaps matching TRBD1 (5 bases). Germline V gives CDR1 MDHEN, CDR2 SYDVKM. This CDR3 spans 14 amino acids. V shed 6 bases and J shed 5 bases, with 14 bases lying between them. The CDR3 protein is CASRPRQNHQPQHF. The CDR3 DNA follows: TGTGCCAGCAGACCCCGACAGAATCATCAGCCCCAGCATTTT.

Many counts were recorded for this clonotype. The chain has TRBV5-1 and TRBJ2-2; D unclear. CDR3 length equals 13 residues. The germline V and J ends were trimmed by 0 bases and 3 bases, with 3 bases remaining between them. Per germline, CDR1 SGHRS and CDR2 YFSETQ. The CDR3 loop is CASSLDHTGELFF. The CDR3 region has the DNA TGCGCCAGCAGCTTGGACCACACCGGGGAGCTGTTTTTT. Full variable domain (rest looked up from reference TRBV5-1 and TRBJ2-2): KAGVTQTPRYLIKTRGQQVTLSCSPISGHRSVSWYQQTPGQGLQFLFEYFSETQRNKGNFPGRFSGRQFSNSRSEMNVSTLELGDSALYLCASSLDHTGELFFGEGSRLTVL.

The chain uses TRBV10-3 and TRBJ2-1; 10 bases fit TRBD2. Germline CDR1 and CDR2: ENHRY and SYGVKD. The CDR3 has 16 residues. J was trimmed by 0 bases and V by 5 bases; bases with no gene match: 4. The DNA for the CDR3 is TGTGCCATCAGTTACACTAGCGGGGTCTCCTACAATGAGCAGTTCTTC. It codes for CAISYTSGVSYNEQFF.

This clonotype was picked up a small number of times. This chain joins TRBV12-3 or TRBV12-4 and TRBJ1-2; TRBD1 aligns across 11 bases. This CDR3 is 15 amino acids long. J gave up 2 bases and V 5 bases, and 4 bases lay outside the gene matches. CDR3 DNA: TGTGCCAGCAGTCCGGGACAGGGGGAGAACTATGGCTACACCTTC. Protein product: CASSPGQGENYGYTF.

This clonotype was recorded at least ten times. The chain recombines TRBV5-4 with TRBJ1-3, with D possibly matching TRBD1 (5 bases). Germline assignment: CDR1 SGHNT and CDR2 YYREEE (reference sequence). V was shortened by 1 base and J by 6 bases, with 14 bases between the two germline ends. This CDR3 is 15 amino acids long. The CDR3 sequence is CASSLSPGPKNTIYF. In nucleotides, the CDR3 is TGTGCCAGCAGCTTGTCCCCGGGGCCTAAAAACACCATATATTTT.

Comments on this clonotype: A much larger clone differs by one base, so this may be a read error. V is TRBV5-4 and J is TRBJ2-1; unclear D gene. Germline V gene sequence: CDR1 SGHNT, CDR2 YYREEE (reference sequence). The CDR3 runs 15 residues. Trimming pared 0 bases from V and 0 bases from J, leaving 7 bases between. The CDR3 is CASSLDLNSYNEQFF. Here the CDR3 DNA reads TGTGCCAGCAGCTTGGACCTGAACTCCTACAATGAGCAGTTCTTC.

Many counts were recorded for this clonotype. The V call is TRBV2, the J call TRBJ1-5, with unresolved D. Germline CDR1 SNHLY, CDR2 FYNNEI. This CDR3 has 14 amino acids. Between the trimmed V and J ends, which lost 3 bases and 0 bases, there was a span of 6 bases. CDR3: CASSDPHSNQPQHF. The CDR3 DNA reads TGTGCCAGCAGTGACCCCCATAGCAATCAGCCCCAGCATTTT.

The gene calls are TRBV20-1 and TRBJ2-7; 8 bases are a match to TRBD2. CDR1 is DFQATT, CDR2 SNEGSKA, per germline (reference sequence). The ends lost 2 bases at V and 2 bases at J; junction bases unmatched: 11. This CDR3 region has 16 residues. The CDR3 reads CSARWRRTSGPYEQYF. CDR3 DNA sequence: TGCAGTGCTAGATGGAGACGTACTAGCGGACCCTACGAGCAGTACTTC.

This clonotype showed up many times. V is TRBV12-3 or TRBV12-4 and J is TRBJ1-4, with D hard to call. The CDR3 has 13 amino acids. V was shortened by 1 base and J by 7 bases, with 7 bases between the two germline ends. CDR3 nucleotides: TGTGCCAGCAGTTTAGTTTTGAGTGAAAAACTGTTTTTT. Its protein product is CASSLVLSEKLFF.

This clonotype was detected many times. The chain is built from TRBV14 and TRBJ1-3; TRBD1 aligns across 9 bases. CDR1 is SGHDN and CDR2 is FVKESK in the germline V gene. This CDR3 contains 15 residues. The ends lost 5 bases at V and 2 bases at J; junction bases unmatched: 4. CDR3 bases: TGTGCCAGCAGCGTGAACAGGGGGCCTGGAAACACCATATATTTT. Protein product: CASSVNRGPGNTIYF.

The sample holds many counts of this clonotype. The chain couples TRBV14 to TRBJ2-2; no reliable D call. V was trimmed by 4 bases and J by 6 bases, leaving 9 bases between them. This CDR3 spans 13 amino acids. Germline V gene data show CDR1 as SGHDN and CDR2 as FVKESK. CDR3 protein: CASSPRIAGELFF. CDR3 nucleotides: TGTGCCAGCAGCCCACGTATCGCCGGGGAGCTGTTTTTT.

V gene TRBV2 combines with J gene TRBJ1-1; a weak D match, TRBD1 (5 bases). CDR3 length equals 14 residues. V lost 1 base to trimming and J lost 1 base, with 7 bases between them. Germline CDR1 is SNHLY and CDR2 is FYNNEI. CDR3 DNA: TGTGCCAGCAGTGAAGAGGGACCGAACACTGAAGCTTTCTTT. Translated, it gives CASSEEGPNTEAFF.

This clonotype was recorded many times. The rearrangement links TRBV29-1 to TRBJ2-1; 11 positions agree with TRBD2. Per germline, CDR1 SQVTM and CDR2 ANQGSEA. V lost 5 bases and J lost 3; bases outside the gene matches: 6. This CDR3 has 15 residues. CDR3 amino acids: CSVIKLAGVYNEQFF. In DNA form, the CDR3 reads TGCAGCGTTATAAAACTAGCGGGAGTCTACAATGAGCAGTTCTTC.